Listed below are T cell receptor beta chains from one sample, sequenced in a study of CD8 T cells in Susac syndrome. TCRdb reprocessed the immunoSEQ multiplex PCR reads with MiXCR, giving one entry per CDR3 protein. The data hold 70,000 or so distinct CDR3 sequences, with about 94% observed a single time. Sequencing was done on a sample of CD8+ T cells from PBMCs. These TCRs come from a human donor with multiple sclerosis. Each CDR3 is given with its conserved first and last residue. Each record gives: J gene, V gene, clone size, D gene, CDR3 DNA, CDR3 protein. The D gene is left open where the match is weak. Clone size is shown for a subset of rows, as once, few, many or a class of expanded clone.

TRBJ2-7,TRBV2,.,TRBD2,TGTGCCAGCAGTGAACGACTAGCGGGTCTGTGGGAGCAGTACTTC,CASSERLAGLWEQYF
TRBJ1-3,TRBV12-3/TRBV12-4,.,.,TGTGCCAGCACCTGGGAGGTCTTCGTCGGAAACACCATATATTTT,CASTWEVFVGNTIYF
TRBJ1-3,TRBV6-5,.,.,TGTGCCAGCAGTTACAGCGGGGCTGGAAACACCATATATTTT,CASSYSGAGNTIYF
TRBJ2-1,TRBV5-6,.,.,TGTGCCAGCAGTAGTCAGGGGAACGATGAGCAGTTCTTC,CASSSQGNDEQFF
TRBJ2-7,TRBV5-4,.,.,TGTGCCAGCAGCTTGGCCGTAGACTACGAGCAGTACTTC,CASSLAVDYEQYF
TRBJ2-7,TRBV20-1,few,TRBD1,TGCAGTGCTGACGACAGGGGATACGAGCAGTACTTC,CSADDRGYEQYF
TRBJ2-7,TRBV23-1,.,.,TGCGCCAGCACGGCGGGCTTTTCCGAGCAGTACTTC,CASTAGFSEQYF
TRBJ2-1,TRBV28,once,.,TGTGCCAGCAGTTTTACCCCGGTCGGGTCCAATGAGCAGTTCTTC,CASSFTPVGSNEQFF
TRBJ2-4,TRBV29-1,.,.,TGCAGCGTTCGGTCCAGCGTAGCCAAAAACATTCAGTACTTC,CSVRSSVAKNIQYF
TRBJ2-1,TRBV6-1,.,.,TGTGCCAGCAGTGACGGACAGAGGGATGAGCAGTTCTTC,CASSDGQRDEQFF
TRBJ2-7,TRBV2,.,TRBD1,TGTGCCAGCTACCGGGACAGGGCCTACGAGCAGTACTTC,CASYRDRAYEQYF
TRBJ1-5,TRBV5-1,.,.,TGCGCCAGCAGCTTTTCGCCGTTTGACAATCAGCCCCAGCATTTT,CASSFSPFDNQPQHF
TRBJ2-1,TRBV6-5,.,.,TGTGCCGTAGCGTCGAGCTCCTACAATGAGCAGTTCTTC,CAVASSSYNEQFF
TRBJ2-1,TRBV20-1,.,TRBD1,TGCAGTGCTAGACAGGGGGCGATCGGGAATGAGCAGTTCTTC,CSARQGAIGNEQFF
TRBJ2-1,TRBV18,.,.,TGTGCCAGCTCACCGGAGGCAGACCTTTACAATGAGCAGTTCTTC,CASSPEADLYNEQFF
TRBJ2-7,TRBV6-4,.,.,TGTGCCAGCAGTGAGGCTAGTGGCTACGAGCAGTACTTC,CASSEASGYEQYF
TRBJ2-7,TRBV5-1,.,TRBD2,TGCGCCAGCACCGCGGGTAGCGGGTACGAGCAGTACTTC,CASTAGSGYEQYF
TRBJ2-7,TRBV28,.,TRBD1,TGTGCCAGCACCTCGACCGGGACAGTCGAGCAGTACTTC,CASTSTGTVEQYF
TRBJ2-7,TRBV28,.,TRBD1,TGTGCCAGCAGCGCGGTGGAGGGACAGGGGGGTCCCTACGAGCAGTACTTC,CASSAVEGQGGPYEQYF
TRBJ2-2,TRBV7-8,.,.,TGTGCCAGCGGAGGGACAGAAAGCACCGGGGAGCTGTTTTTT,CASGGTESTGELFF
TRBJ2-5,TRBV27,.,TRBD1,TGTGCCAGCAGTTTAGGGGGACAGGGGGAAGAGACCCAGTACTTC,CASSLGGQGEETQYF
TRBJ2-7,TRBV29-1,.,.,TGCAGCGTTGGGAACAGCTACGAGCAGTACTTC,CSVGNSYEQYF
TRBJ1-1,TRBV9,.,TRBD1,TGTGCCAGCAGCACCCGGGACAGGGACGTGAACACTGAAGCTTTCTTT,CASSTRDRDVNTEAFF
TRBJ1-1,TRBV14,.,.,TGTGCCAGCAGATATGGGAACACTGAAGCTTTCTTT,CASRYGNTEAFF
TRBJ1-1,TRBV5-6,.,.,TGTGCCAGCAGCTTGGAGGGGGTTTCGACTGAAGCTTTCTTT,CASSLEGVSTEAFF
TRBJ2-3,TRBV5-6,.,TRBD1,TGTGCCAGCAGCTTGCTACCAGGGGGCTCAGATACGCAGTATTTT,CASSLLPGGSDTQYF
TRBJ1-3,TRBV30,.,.,TGTGCCTGGAGTGAAGAATTCTCTGGAAACACCATATATTTT,CAWSEEFSGNTIYF
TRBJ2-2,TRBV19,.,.,TGTGCCAGTAGTAAGCAGTCCTGGGAAACAGGAAACACCGGGGAGCTGTTTTTT,CASSKQSWETGNTGELFF